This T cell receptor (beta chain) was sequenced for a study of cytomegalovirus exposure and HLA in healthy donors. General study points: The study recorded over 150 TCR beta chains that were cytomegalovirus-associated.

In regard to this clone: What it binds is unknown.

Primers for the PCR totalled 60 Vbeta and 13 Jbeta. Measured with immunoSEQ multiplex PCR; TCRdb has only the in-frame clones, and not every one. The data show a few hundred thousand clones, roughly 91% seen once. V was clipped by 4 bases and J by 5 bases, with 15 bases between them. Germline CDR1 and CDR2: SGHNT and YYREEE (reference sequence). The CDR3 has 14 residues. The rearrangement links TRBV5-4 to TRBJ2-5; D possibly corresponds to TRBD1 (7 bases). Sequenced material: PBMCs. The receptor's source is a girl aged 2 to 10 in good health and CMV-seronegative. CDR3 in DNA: TGTGCCAGCAGCCTCGGGGGACAGTGGGAGACCCAGTACTTC. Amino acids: CASSLGGQWETQYF.